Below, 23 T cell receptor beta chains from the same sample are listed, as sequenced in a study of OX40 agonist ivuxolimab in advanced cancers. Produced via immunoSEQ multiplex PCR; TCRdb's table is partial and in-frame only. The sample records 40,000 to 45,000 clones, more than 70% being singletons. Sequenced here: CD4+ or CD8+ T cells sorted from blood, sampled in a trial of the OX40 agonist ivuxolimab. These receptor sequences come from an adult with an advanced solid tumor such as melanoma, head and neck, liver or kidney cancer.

The CDR3: CASSLKLRQGSNEKLFF. CDR3 in DNA: TGTGCCAGCAGCTTGAAGCTCCGCCAGGGAAGTAATGAAAAACTGTTTTTT. The chain joins TRBV5-4 to TRBJ1-4; possibly TRBD1 for D (5 bases). Germline V gives CDR1 SGHNT, CDR2 YYREEE (reference sequence). Trimming took 1 base from V and 4 from J, leaving 17 bases between them. The CDR3 is 17 residues long.

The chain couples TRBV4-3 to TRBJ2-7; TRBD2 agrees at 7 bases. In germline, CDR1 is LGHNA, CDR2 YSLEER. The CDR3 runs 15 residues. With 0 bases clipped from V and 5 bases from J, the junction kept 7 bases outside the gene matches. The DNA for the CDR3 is TGCGCCAGCAGCCAAGAAGCCAGGGCGGGGGACGAGCAGTACTTC. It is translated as CASSQEARAGDEQYF.

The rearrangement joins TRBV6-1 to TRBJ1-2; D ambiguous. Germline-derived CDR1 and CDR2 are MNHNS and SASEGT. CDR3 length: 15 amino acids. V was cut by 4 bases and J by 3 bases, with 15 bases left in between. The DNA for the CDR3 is TGTGCCAGCAGTGGGCCCGCCCGCCCGGACTATGGCTACACCTTC. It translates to CASSGPARPDYGYTF.

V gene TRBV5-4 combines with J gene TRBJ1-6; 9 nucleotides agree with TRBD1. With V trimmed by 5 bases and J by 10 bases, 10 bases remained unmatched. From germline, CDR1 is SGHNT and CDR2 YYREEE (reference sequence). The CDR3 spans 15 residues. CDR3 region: CASRTRGQGNSPLHF. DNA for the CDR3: TGTGCCAGCAGGACCCGGGGACAGGGTAACTCACCCCTCCACTTT.

The CDR3 DNA sequence: TGTGCCAGCAGCCAAGTTGGGGGCGCGAAGACCCAGTACTTC. Its translation is CASSQVGGAKTQYF. The chain combines TRBV7-9 with TRBJ2-5; D may be TRBD1 (6 bases). Looked up from germline, CDR1 is SEHNR and CDR2 is FQNEAQ (reference sequence). Deletions cut 5 bases from V and 6 bases from J, with 16 bases between. CDR3 size: 14 residues.

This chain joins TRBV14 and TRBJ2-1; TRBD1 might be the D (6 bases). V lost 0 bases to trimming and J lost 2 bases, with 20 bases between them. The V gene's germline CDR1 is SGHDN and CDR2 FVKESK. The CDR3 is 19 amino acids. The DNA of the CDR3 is TGTGCCAGCAGCCAAGACGTCTCCCCGTCAGGGGTCACCTACAATGAGCAGTTCTTC. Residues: CASSQDVSPSGVTYNEQFF.

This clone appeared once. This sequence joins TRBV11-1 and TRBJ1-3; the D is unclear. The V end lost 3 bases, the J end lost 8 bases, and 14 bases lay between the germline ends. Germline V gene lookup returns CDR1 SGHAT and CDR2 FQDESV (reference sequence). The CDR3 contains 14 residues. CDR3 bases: TGTGCCAGCAGCTTGGAATCATCCGGGGACACCATATATTTT. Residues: CASSLESSGDTIYF.

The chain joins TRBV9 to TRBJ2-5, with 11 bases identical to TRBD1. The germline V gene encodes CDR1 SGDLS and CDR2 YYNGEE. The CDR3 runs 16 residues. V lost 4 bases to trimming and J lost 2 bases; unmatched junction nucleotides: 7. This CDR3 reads CASSSSGTGGQETQYF. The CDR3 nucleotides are TGTGCCAGCAGCAGCTCCGGGACAGGGGGTCAAGAGACCCAGTACTTC.

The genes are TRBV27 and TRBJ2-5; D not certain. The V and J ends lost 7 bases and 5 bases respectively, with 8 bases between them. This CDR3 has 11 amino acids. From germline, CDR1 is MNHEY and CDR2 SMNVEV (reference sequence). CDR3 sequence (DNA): TGTGCCAGCACTTTCCACGAGACCCAGTACTTC. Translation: CASTFHETQYF.

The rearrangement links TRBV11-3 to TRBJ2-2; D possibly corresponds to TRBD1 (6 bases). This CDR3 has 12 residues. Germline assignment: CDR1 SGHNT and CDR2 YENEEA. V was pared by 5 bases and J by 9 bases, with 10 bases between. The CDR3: CASSGRDRELFF. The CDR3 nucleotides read TGTGCCAGCAGCGGCCGGGACAGGGAGCTGTTTTTT.

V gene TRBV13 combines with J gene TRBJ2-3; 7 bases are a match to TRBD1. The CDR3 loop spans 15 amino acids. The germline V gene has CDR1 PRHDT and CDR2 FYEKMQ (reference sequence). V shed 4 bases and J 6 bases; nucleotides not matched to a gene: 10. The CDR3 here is CASSSAGTARDTQYF. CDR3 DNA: TGTGCCAGCAGCTCCGCCGGGACAGCTCGTGATACGCAGTATTTT.

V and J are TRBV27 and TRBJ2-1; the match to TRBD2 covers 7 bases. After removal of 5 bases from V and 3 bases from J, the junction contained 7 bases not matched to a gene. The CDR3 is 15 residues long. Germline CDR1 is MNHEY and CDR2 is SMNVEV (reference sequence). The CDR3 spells CASSHAGVGYNEQFF. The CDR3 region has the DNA TGTGCCAGCAGTCATGCGGGGGTTGGCTACAATGAGCAGTTCTTC.

The CDR3 here is CASSQDLGPRETQYF. The CDR3 coding sequence is TGCGCCAGCAGCCAAGATCTAGGGCCCCGAGAGACCCAGTACTTC. The chain links TRBV4-3 to TRBJ2-5; D is uncertain. The CDR3 has 15 amino acids. The germline V gene has CDR1 LGHNA and CDR2 YSLEER. The ends were cut back, 0 bases at V and 4 bases at J, with 12 bases in the middle.

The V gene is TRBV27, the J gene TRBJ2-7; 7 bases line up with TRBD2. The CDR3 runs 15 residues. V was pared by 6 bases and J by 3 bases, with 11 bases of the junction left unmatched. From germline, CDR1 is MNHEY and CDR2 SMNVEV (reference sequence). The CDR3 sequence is CASRIGSGLNYEQYF. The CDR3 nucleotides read TGTGCCAGCAGGATAGGATCGGGACTAAACTACGAGCAGTACTTC.

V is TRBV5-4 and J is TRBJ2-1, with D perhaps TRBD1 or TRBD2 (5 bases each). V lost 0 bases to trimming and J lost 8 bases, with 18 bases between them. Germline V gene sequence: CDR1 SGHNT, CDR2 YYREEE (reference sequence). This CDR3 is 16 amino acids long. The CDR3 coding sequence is TGTGCCAGCAGCTTGGGATGGGGGACGAAGCGCGATGAGCAGTTCTTC. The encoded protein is CASSLGWGTKRDEQFF.

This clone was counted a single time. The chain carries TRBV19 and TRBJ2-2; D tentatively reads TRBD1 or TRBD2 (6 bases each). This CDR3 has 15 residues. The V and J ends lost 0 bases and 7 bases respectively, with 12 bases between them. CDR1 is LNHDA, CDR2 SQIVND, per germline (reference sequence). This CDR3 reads CASSIEGGSVGELFF. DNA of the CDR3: TGTGCCAGTAGTATAGAGGGGGGCAGTGTCGGGGAGCTGTTTTTT. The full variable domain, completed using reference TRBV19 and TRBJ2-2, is DGGITQSPKYLFRKEGQNVTLSCEQNLNHDAMYWYRQDPGQGLRLIYYSQIVNDFQKGDIAEGYSVSREKKESFPLTVTSAQKNPTAFYLCASSIEGGSVGELFFGEGSRLTVL.

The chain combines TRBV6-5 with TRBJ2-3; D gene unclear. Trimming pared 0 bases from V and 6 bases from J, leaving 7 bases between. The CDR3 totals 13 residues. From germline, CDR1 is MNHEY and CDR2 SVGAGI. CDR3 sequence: CASSYSVYDTQYF. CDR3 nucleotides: TGTGCCAGCAGTTACTCAGTGTACGATACGCAGTATTTT.

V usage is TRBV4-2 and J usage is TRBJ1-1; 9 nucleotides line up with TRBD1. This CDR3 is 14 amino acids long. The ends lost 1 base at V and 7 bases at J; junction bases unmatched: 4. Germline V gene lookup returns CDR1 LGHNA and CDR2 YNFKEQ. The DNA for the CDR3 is TGTGCCAGCAGCCAAGCGCGACAGGGGGATGAAGCTTTCTTT. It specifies CASSQARQGDEAFF.

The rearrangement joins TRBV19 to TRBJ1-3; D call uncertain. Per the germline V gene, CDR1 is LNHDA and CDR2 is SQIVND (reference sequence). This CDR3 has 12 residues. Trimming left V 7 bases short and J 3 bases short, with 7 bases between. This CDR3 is CASTPGGNTIYF. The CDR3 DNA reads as TGTGCCAGTACCCCCGGTGGAAACACCATATATTTT.

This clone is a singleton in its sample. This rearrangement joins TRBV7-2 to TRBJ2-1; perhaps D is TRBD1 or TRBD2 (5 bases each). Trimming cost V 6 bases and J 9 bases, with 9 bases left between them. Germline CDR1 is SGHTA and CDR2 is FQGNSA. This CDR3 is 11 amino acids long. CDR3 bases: TGTGCCAGCAGTCTTGGGGGTGAGCAGTTCTTC. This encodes CASSLGGEQFF.

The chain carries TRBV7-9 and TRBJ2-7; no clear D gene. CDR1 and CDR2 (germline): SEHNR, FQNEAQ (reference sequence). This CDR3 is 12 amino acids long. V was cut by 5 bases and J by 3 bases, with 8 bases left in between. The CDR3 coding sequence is TGTGCCAGCAGCCACCAGATCTACGAGCAGTACTTC. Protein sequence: CASSHQIYEQYF.

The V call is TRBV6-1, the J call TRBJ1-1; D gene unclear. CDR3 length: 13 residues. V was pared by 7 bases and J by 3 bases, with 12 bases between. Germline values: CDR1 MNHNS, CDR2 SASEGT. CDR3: CASIRLGDTEAFF. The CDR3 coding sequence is TGTGCCAGCATACGACTGGGTGACACTGAAGCTTTCTTT.

CDR3 protein: CATGADGRRQYV. In DNA form, the CDR3 reads TGTGCCACGGGGGCGGACGGCAGGAGGCAGTACGTC. The chain uses TRBV6-5 and TRBJ2-7; D tentatively fits TRBD1 or TRBD2 (6 bases each). The V end lost 10 bases, the J end lost 9 bases, and 19 bases lay between the germline ends. The CDR3 is 12 residues long. Germline CDR1 and CDR2: MNHEY and SVGAGI.